The 32 T cell receptor beta chains below come from one sample, sequenced in a study of blood T cell repertoires in COVID-19. Sequenced by immunoSEQ multiplex PCR; TCRdb stores in-frame clones only, minus some. There are about 200,000 clones in the sample; around 80% occur only once, and roughly an eighth lies in the top ten. Sequenced sample: peripheral blood. These TCRs come from a human donor in a cohort sampled during active COVID-19.

This chain uses TRBV5-1 with TRBJ2-7; 8 bases are a match to TRBD2. The length of the CDR3 is 14 residues. The trim removed 1 base at V and 6 bases at J, leaving 6 bases unmatched. CDR1 and CDR2 from the germline V gene are SGHRS and YFSETQ. The CDR3 spells CASSLTAGVVEQYF. CDR3 in DNA: TGCGCCAGCAGCTTGACAGCGGGAGTGGTCGAGCAGTACTTC.

The CDR3 DNA reads as TGTGCCAGCAGCTCGCCCGAGCGGGGGGCTCGGGAGACCCAGTACTTC. It codes for CASSSPERGARETQYF. This chain joins TRBV5-4 and TRBJ2-5; 9 bases are a match to TRBD2. The CDR3 is 16 amino acids. Germline CDR1 reads SGHNT; CDR2 reads YYREEE (reference sequence). Trimming at V came to 3 bases and at J to 5 bases, leaving 11 bases not matched to a gene.

J is TRBJ2-1 and V is TRBV14; D is possibly TRBD2 (6 bases). V lost 7 bases and J lost 4, with 14 bases in between. CDR1 is SGHDN, CDR2 FVKESK, per germline. The CDR3 covers 14 residues. The chain's CDR3 is CASTPSGGYNEQFF. CDR3 nucleotides: TGTGCCAGCACCCCCAGTGGGGGGTACAATGAGCAGTTCTTC.

The V and J genes are TRBV19 and TRBJ1-5; the match to TRBD1 covers 10 bases. This CDR3 has 15 residues. The germline V gene encodes CDR1 LNHDA and CDR2 SQIVND (reference sequence). Losses at the gene ends were 5 bases for V and 6 bases for J; bases not matched to a gene: 7. CDR3 sequence reads: CASSSLGQGTQPQHF. The CDR3 DNA reads TGTGCCAGTAGTTCCCTGGGACAGGGGACTCAGCCCCAGCATTTT.

The chain recombines TRBV7-9 with TRBJ1-2, with no clear D. V dropped 2 bases and J dropped 2 bases, with 12 bases sitting between them. This CDR3 comprises 15 residues. CDR1 is SEHNR and CDR2 is FQNEAQ in the germline V gene (reference sequence). The CDR3 is CASSLFATGNYGYTF. Written as DNA, the CDR3 is TGTGCCAGCAGCTTATTCGCCACGGGAAACTATGGCTACACCTTC. Based on the CDR3 plus reference TRBV7-9 and TRBJ1-2, the full variable domain is DTGVSQNPRHKITKRGQNVTFRCDPISEHNRLYWYRQTLGQGPEFLTYFQNEAQLEKSRLLSDRFSAERPKGSFSTLEIQRTEQGDSAMYLCASSLFATGNYGYTFGSGTRLTVV.

This chain uses TRBV27 with TRBJ2-3, with 8 bases that match TRBD2. This CDR3 has 13 residues. The trim removed 5 bases at V and 6 bases at J, leaving 4 bases unmatched. CDR1 and CDR2 from the germline V gene are MNHEY and SMNVEV (reference sequence). CDR3 in amino acids: CASSKRERDTQYF. CDR3 nucleotides: TGTGCCAGCAGTAAGCGGGAGCGTGATACGCAGTATTTT.

The chain combines TRBV6-5 with TRBJ2-7; 8 nucleotides match TRBD2. The junction had 13 bases not matched to a gene; V was cut back by 6 bases and J by 6 bases. Germline CDR1 is MNHEY and CDR2 is SVGAGI. The CDR3 is 15 amino acids. The CDR3 spells CASSTQKPGGGEQYF. For the CDR3, the DNA is TGTGCCAGCAGCACCCAGAAGCCGGGGGGGGGCGAGCAGTACTTC.

This clone showed up just a few times. The rearrangement uses TRBV28 and TRBJ1-1; D is unresolved. The CDR3 is made up of 14 amino acids. CDR1 is MDHEN, CDR2 SYDVKM, per germline. The V end was cut by 1 base, the J end by 8 bases, with 14 bases between. CDR3 sequence (DNA): TGTGCCAGCAGTTTATATCGGAACAGCGGGGAAGCTTTCTTT. This encodes CASSLYRNSGEAFF.

This chain uses TRBV27 with TRBJ2-7; tentative D call: TRBD1 (7 bases). With 6 bases removed from V and 5 bases from J, the gap between germline ends came to 17 bases. There are 14 residues in the CDR3. Germline CDR1 and CDR2: MNHEY and SMNVEV (reference sequence). The DNA of the CDR3 is TGTGCCAGCAGGACTCGACAGGGCGGGAACGAGCAGTACTTC. Amino acids: CASRTRQGGNEQYF.

The chain employs TRBV30 and TRBJ1-6; 8 positions match TRBD1. After removal of 2 bases from V and 11 bases from J, the junction contained 11 bases not matched to a gene. In germline, CDR1 is GTSNPN, CDR2 SVGIG (reference sequence). The CDR3 is 15 residues long. CDR3 residues: CAWSPGQGGIPPLHF. The DNA for the CDR3 is TGTGCCTGGAGTCCCGGACAGGGAGGAATCCCACCCCTCCACTTT.

The gene calls are TRBV7-2 and TRBJ2-5; a possible D gene is TRBD2 (5 bases). Between the trimmed V and J ends, which lost 5 bases and 0 bases, there was a span of 10 bases. The CDR3 length is 14 residues. Germline-derived CDR1 and CDR2 are SGHTA and FQGNSA. CDR3 DNA: TGTGCCAGCAGCCCCCGGAGGTACCAAGAGACCCAGTACTTC. Amino acids: CASSPRRYQETQYF.

The J gene is TRBJ2-1, the V gene TRBV18; D unclear. Germline V gives CDR1 KGHSH, CDR2 LQKENI. The CDR3 totals 15 residues. V was pared by 2 bases and J by 0 bases, with 8 bases between. The CDR3 DNA is TGTGCCAGCTCACCAGACATAAGCTCCTACAATGAGCAGTTCTTC. Translating it yields CASSPDISSYNEQFF.

The CDR3 here is CASSGDRVLGYTF. The CDR3 DNA reads TGTGCCAGCAGCGGGGACAGGGTCCTTGGCTACACCTTC. The J gene is TRBJ1-2, the V gene TRBV9, with 9 bases lining up with TRBD1. Trimming at V came to 3 bases and at J to 7 bases, leaving 4 bases not matched to a gene. The V gene's germline CDR1 is SGDLS and CDR2 YYNGEE. This CDR3 contains 13 residues.

The V call is TRBV7-2, the J call TRBJ1-6; D unclear. CDR3 length equals 14 residues. The germline V gene encodes CDR1 SGHTA and CDR2 FQGNSA. Trimming left V 5 bases short and J 5 bases short, with 10 bases between. CDR3 sequence reads: CASSTRRDNSPLHF. The DNA for the CDR3 is TGTGCCAGCAGCACTCGACGGGATAATTCACCCCTCCACTTT.

To note about this clone: At one of its ends the junction is not consistent with the germline gene, which may arise from a read error. The chain uses TRBV10-3 and TRBJ2-6; tentatively, D is TRBD2 (6 bases). The germline V gene encodes CDR1 ENHRY and CDR2 SYGVKD. The CDR3 is 16 residues long. CDR3 bases: TGTGCCATGGGGCAGGGAGGAGAGTCTGGGGTCAACGTCCTGACTTTC. Its protein is CAMGQGGESGVNVLTF.

This clone was counted between two and nine times. This chain joins TRBV3-1 (or the pseudogene TRBV3-2) and TRBJ2-5, with TRBD2 identical over 8 bases. The CDR3 is made up of 16 amino acids. In germline, CDR1 is LGHDT, CDR2 YNNKEL (reference sequence). V was pared by 0 bases and J by 4 bases, with 7 bases of the junction left unmatched. CDR3 sequence reads: CASSQDSREGGETQYF. The DNA of the CDR3 is TGTGCCAGCAGCCAAGATTCACGGGAGGGAGGAGAGACCCAGTACTTC.

The sample holds a few counts of this clone. The chain couples TRBV3-1 (or the pseudogene TRBV3-2) to TRBJ1-3; 8 bases are a match to TRBD1. The CDR3 consists of 16 residues. Germline lookup yields CDR1 LGHDT and CDR2 YNNKEL (reference sequence). The J segment lost 5 bases and the V segment lost 1 base, leaving 7 bases of the junction unmatched. CDR3 sequence (DNA): TGTGCCAGCAGCCAAGTGGGGACAGGTCAGAGAAACACCATATATTTT. This codes for CASSQVGTGQRNTIYF.

V and J are TRBV30 and TRBJ1-3; weak D call: TRBD1 (5 bases). Germline CDR1 GTSNPN, CDR2 SVGIG (reference sequence). Trimming cost V 8 bases and J 4 bases, with 12 bases left between them. The CDR3 totals 12 residues. The CDR3 DNA follows: TGTGCCCGGGGGTTGGGAGGAAACACCATATATTTT. This encodes CARGLGGNTIYF.

The rearrangement joins TRBV6-5 to TRBJ1-2; the D gene is possibly TRBD1 (5 bases). The CDR3 sequence is 16 residues long. V was cut by 0 bases and J by 2 bases, with 13 bases left in between. The germline V gene encodes CDR1 MNHEY and CDR2 SVGAGI. CDR3: CASSYSMTGQNYGYTF. The CDR3 bases are TGTGCCAGCAGTTACTCGATGACCGGACAAAACTATGGCTACACCTTC.

The rearrangement links TRBV30 to TRBJ1-4; maybe TRBD1 (6 bases). The CDR3 has 12 residues. The V and J ends lost 7 bases and 2 bases respectively, with 8 bases between them. Per the germline V gene, CDR1 is GTSNPN and CDR2 is SVGIG (reference sequence). Here the CDR3 reads CAFDRTNEKLFF. Written as DNA, the CDR3 is TGTGCCTTTGACAGGACTAATGAAAAACTGTTTTTT.

This chain connects TRBV6-5 to TRBJ2-1; perhaps TRBD2 as D (6 bases). CDR1 is MNHEY and CDR2 is SVGAGI in the germline V gene. Trimming removed 0 bases at V and 9 bases at J, with 12 bases between. The CDR3 is made up of 14 amino acids. The CDR3: CASSYSGGASEQFF. The CDR3 DNA follows: TGTGCCAGCAGTTACTCAGGCGGGGCGAGTGAGCAGTTCTTC.

J is TRBJ2-3 and V is TRBV29-1; tentative D call: TRBD2 (6 bases). Germline CDR1 SQVTM, CDR2 ANQGSEA. CDR3 length: 14 amino acids. Trimming stripped 7 bases from V and 2 bases from J, with 16 bases between. CDR3 sequence reads: CSAQTGLHTDTQYF. CDR3 nucleotide sequence: TGCAGCGCCCAAACGGGACTTCACACAGATACGCAGTATTTT.

The rearrangement uses TRBV11-2 and TRBJ2-5, with 10 bases matching TRBD2. Germline-derived CDR1 and CDR2 are SGHAT and FQNNGV. The trim removed 1 base at V and 3 bases at J, leaving 8 bases unmatched. CDR3 length: 17 residues. The CDR3 coding sequence is TGTGCCAGCAGCTTAGCGGGCAGCGGGAGGGCGGAAGAGACCCAGTACTTC. Its protein is CASSLAGSGRAEETQYF. The full variable domain, with the rest looked up from reference TRBV11-2 and TRBJ2-5, is EAGVAQSPRYKIIEKRQSVAFWCNPISGHATLYWYQQILGQGPKLLIQFQNNGVVDDSQLPKDRFSAERLKGVDSTLKIQPAKLEDSAVYLCASSLAGSGRAEETQYFGPGTRLLVL.

CDR3 sequence: CASSIYDREYEQYF. The CDR3 bases are TGTGCCAGTAGTATATATGACAGGGAGTACGAGCAGTACTTC. The rearrangement joins TRBV19 to TRBJ2-7; 7 bases map to TRBD1. The CDR3 spans 14 residues. The germline CDR1 and CDR2 sequences are LNHDA and SQIVND (reference sequence). V was pared by 2 bases and J by 4 bases, with 5 bases of the junction left unmatched.

The DNA for the CDR3 is TGTGCCCACCGGGACTCAACCGGGTATTCACCCCTCCACTTT. This gives the protein CAHRDSTGYSPLHF. The genes are TRBV10-3 and TRBJ1-6; possible D gene TRBD1, 5 bases. The CDR3 is 14 amino acids. Trimming left V 11 bases short and J 8 bases short, with 19 bases between. Germline V CDR1 and CDR2: ENHRY, SYGVKD.

The chain joins TRBV7-9 to TRBJ2-5; the match to TRBD1 covers 7 bases. The CDR3 runs 14 residues. V lost 6 bases and J lost 3; bases outside the gene matches: 7. Germline CDR1 and CDR2: SEHNR and FQNEAQ (reference sequence). The CDR3 nucleotides read TGTGCCAGCAGACCCCGACAGGGAGAAGAGACCCAGTACTTC. It encodes CASRPRQGEETQYF.

The chain couples TRBV5-1 to TRBJ2-1; 9 bases are shared with TRBD1. V shed 0 bases, J shed 6 bases, and the junction held 7 bases outside the gene matches. There are 16 residues in the CDR3. Germline V CDR1 and CDR2: SGHRS, YFSETQ. The chain's CDR3 is CASSLGTGAWGNEQFF. The CDR3 DNA sequence: TGCGCCAGCAGCTTGGGGACAGGGGCTTGGGGCAATGAGCAGTTCTTC.

The chain joins TRBV7-8 to TRBJ1-2; no firm D call. The CDR3 totals 10 residues. V was shortened by 10 bases and J by 6 bases, with 9 bases between the two germline ends. Germline V gene data show CDR1 as SGHVS and CDR2 as FQNEAQ. Here the CDR3 reads CATRADGYTF. The CDR3 DNA reads TGTGCCACCAGAGCTGATGGCTACACCTTC.

The chain employs TRBV5-8 and TRBJ2-1, with 9 bases fitting TRBD2. CDR1 is SGHTS and CDR2 is YDEGEE in the germline V gene. Losses at the gene ends were 2 bases for V and 5 bases for J; bases not matched to a gene: 5. This CDR3 has 15 residues. The CDR3 is CASSFWTSANNEQFF. Written as DNA, the CDR3 is TGTGCCAGCAGCTTTTGGACTAGCGCGAACAATGAGCAGTTCTTC.

V and J are TRBV24-1 and TRBJ2-1; 11 nucleotides match TRBD2. The CDR3 consists of 18 residues. Germline V CDR1 and CDR2: KGHDR, SFDVKD. With V trimmed by 3 bases and J by 4 bases, 10 bases remained unmatched. The DNA for the CDR3 is TGTGCCACCAGTGATCTCCCTACGCCTAGCGGGAGGTACAATGAGCAGTTCTTC. Translated, it gives CATSDLPTPSGRYNEQFF.

This chain joins TRBV5-1 and TRBJ2-2; TRBD2 agrees at 7 bases. The germline V gene has CDR1 SGHRS and CDR2 YFSETQ. With V trimmed by 4 bases and J by 7 bases, 7 bases remained unmatched. CDR3 length equals 14 residues. This CDR3 is CASSGDVAGGELFF. As DNA, the CDR3 is TGCGCCAGCAGCGGGGACGTAGCGGGCGGGGAGCTGTTTTTT.

The chain couples TRBV28 to TRBJ1-5, with TRBD1 matching 8 bases. CDR3 length: 15 residues. Germline CDR1 is MDHEN and CDR2 is SYDVKM. Trimming cost V 8 bases and J 1 base; bases outside gene matches: 7. The CDR3 region has the DNA TGTGCCAGCCGTGCAGGGGGCATGAGCAATCAGCCCCAGCATTTT. Amino acid sequence: CASRAGGMSNQPQHF.